These 27 T cell receptor beta chains came from one sample sequenced in a study of monozygotic twins with cystic fibrosis. TCRdb keeps only in-frame clones here, not all; method: immunoSEQ multiplex PCR. This sample has about 20,000 clones, with about 87% found just once. Sequencing was carried out using blood. The receptors were gathered from a woman in her twenties or thirties with cystic fibrosis.

The chain recombines TRBV5-1 with TRBJ1-4, with a tentative D call TRBD1 (5 bases). Per germline, CDR1 SGHRS and CDR2 YFSETQ. The CDR3 extends over 14 amino acids. The germline V and J ends were trimmed by 4 bases and 5 bases, with 12 bases remaining between them. Here the CDR3 DNA reads TGCGCCAGCAGCCCCAGCAGGGTAAATGAAAAACTGTTTTTT. Translation gives CASSPSRVNEKLFF.

V usage is TRBV30 and J usage is TRBJ1-5; no firm D call. The CDR3 contains 13 residues. V shed 1 base and J shed 0 bases, with 4 bases lying between them. Germline lookup yields CDR1 GTSNPN and CDR2 SVGIG (reference sequence). The CDR3 DNA reads as TGTGCCTGGAGTGAGAATAGCAATCAGCCCCAGCATTTT. It specifies CAWSENSNQPQHF.

The chain links TRBV6-5 to TRBJ1-5; weak D call: TRBD1 (5 bases). CDR3 length: 15 residues. From germline, CDR1 is MNHEY and CDR2 SVGAGI. V lost 5 bases and J 0 bases, leaving 11 bases between the germline ends. This chain's CDR3 is CASSQDSYSNQPQHF. As DNA, the CDR3 is TGTGCCAGCAGTCAAGACAGTTATAGCAATCAGCCCCAGCATTTT.

The chain joins TRBV30 to TRBJ1-2; D not resolved. Germline V lookup: CDR1 GTSNPN, CDR2 SVGIG (reference sequence). This CDR3 has 11 residues. Trimming took off 3 bases at V and 7 bases at J, with 9 bases between the two ends. The CDR3 here is CAWSSMVGYTF. The CDR3 DNA reads TGTGCCTGGAGCAGCATGGTTGGCTACACCTTC.

The chain uses TRBV18 and TRBJ2-7, with a weak D call TRBD1 (5 bases). The ends were cut back, 1 base at V and 1 base at J, with 8 bases in the middle. CDR3 length: 14 residues. Germline CDR1 KGHSH, CDR2 LQKENI. The CDR3: CASSPLAGSYEQYF. In DNA, the CDR3 is TGTGCCAGCTCACCACTAGCAGGGTCCTACGAGCAGTACTTC.

The chain couples TRBV19 to TRBJ2-1; 9 bases map to TRBD1. Unmatched junction bases numbered 16, after V lost 7 bases and J lost 0 bases. This CDR3 contains 19 residues. Germline V gene lookup returns CDR1 LNHDA and CDR2 SQIVND (reference sequence). CDR3 DNA: TGTGCCAGTACCCCAAGGGGACCCGGGACAGGGCGCTCCTACAATGAGCAGTTCTTC. It specifies CASTPRGPGTGRSYNEQFF.

CDR3 DNA: TGCAGCGTGACCGGGACTAGCGGGGGCACAGATACGCAGTATTTT. As protein: CSVTGTSGGTDTQYF. This chain connects TRBV29-1 to TRBJ2-3; 13 positions match TRBD2. CDR3 length: 15 amino acids. CDR1 and CDR2 (germline): SQVTM, ANQGSEA. The junction had 4 bases not matched to a gene; V was cut back by 6 bases and J by 1 base.

The CDR3 is CASSYAGDTQYF. The DNA of the CDR3 is TGTGCCAGCAGTTACGCGGGGGATACGCAGTATTTT. The chain couples TRBV6-5 to TRBJ2-3; maybe TRBD2 (6 bases). CDR1 and CDR2 (germline): MNHEY, SVGAGI. The V end was cut by 2 bases, the J end by 6 bases, with 6 bases between. The CDR3 spans 12 residues.

This chain uses TRBV6-6 with TRBJ2-5, with TRBD1 matching over 12 bases. The J call may be faulty, since TRBJ2-7 better matches the DNA end. The V gene's germline CDR1 is MNHNY and CDR2 SVGAGI (reference sequence). The CDR3 consists of 15 residues. CDR3 protein: CASSLGTGGISEQYF. CDR3 sequence (DNA): TGTGCCAGCAGCTTAGGGACAGGGGGCATAAGCGAGCAGTACTTC.

The sample holds one count of this clone. The V gene is TRBV7-2, the J gene TRBJ1-2, with TRBD1 matching 8 bases. J was trimmed by 4 bases and V by 7 bases; bases with no gene match: 8. Germline lookup yields CDR1 SGHTA and CDR2 FQGNSA. CDR3 length: 14 residues. The CDR3 DNA is TGTGCCAGCAACTCAGGGGGCTCTATCTATGGCTACACCTTC. It is translated as CASNSGGSIYGYTF.

This rearrangement joins TRBV28 to TRBJ2-3; D could derive from TRBD1 or TRBD2 (6 bases each). CDR1 and CDR2 from the germline V gene are MDHEN and SYDVKM. Between the trimmed V and J ends, which lost 3 bases and 3 bases, there was a span of 13 bases. The CDR3 loop spans 15 amino acids. The CDR3 coding sequence is TGTGCCAGCAGTTTCCGGGGGCGCGGTACAGATACGCAGTATTTT. Translation: CASSFRGRGTDTQYF.

V gene TRBV6-1 combines with J gene TRBJ2-4, with D unclear. The CDR3 runs 13 residues. Per germline, CDR1 MNHNS and CDR2 SASEGT. Trimming left V 1 base short and J 9 bases short, with 10 bases between. The CDR3, as DNA: TGTGCCAGCAGTGAAGGTTCGATTGGCATTCAGTACTTC. Translating it yields CASSEGSIGIQYF.

The chain uses TRBV5-1 and TRBJ2-7; 7 nucleotides agree with TRBD2. V trimming: 4 bases; J trimming: 2 bases; junction bases outside the gene matches: 3. CDR1 SGHRS and CDR2 YFSETQ come from the germline V gene. The CDR3 extends over 13 amino acids. The CDR3 sequence is CASSRGDAYEQYF. In DNA, the CDR3 is TGCGCCAGCAGCCGGGGGGACGCCTACGAGCAGTACTTC. Complete variable domain (other parts from reference TRBV5-1 and TRBJ2-7): KAGVTQTPRYLIKTRGQQVTLSCSPISGHRSVSWYQQTPGQGLQFLFEYFSETQRNKGNFPGRFSGRQFSNSRSEMNVSTLELGDSALYLCASSRGDAYEQYFGPGTRLTVT.

V is TRBV19 and J is TRBJ2-1; TRBD2 aligns across 10 bases. This CDR3 is built from 17 residues. Germline assignment: CDR1 LNHDA and CDR2 SQIVND (reference sequence). The V gene end was trimmed by 4 bases and the J gene end by 5 bases; junction bases not matched to a gene: 11. For the CDR3, the DNA is TGTGCCAGTAGTAAGAAGAGCGGGGGGGATTATCACAATGAGCAGTTCTTC. Protein sequence: CASSKKSGGDYHNEQFF.

As for this clone: The conserved phenylalanine or tryptophan is not found at the CDR3 terminus, so this likely reflects a read error. The DNA is omitted, as the CDR3 cannot be located on it reliably, and the CDR3 follows TCRdb's listing. The chain joins TRBV6-5 to TRBJ1-2. The CDR3 is made up of 10 amino acids, end residues included. Germline assignment: CDR1 MNHEY and CDR2 SVGAGI. The chain's CDR3 is CASNPRRGRA.

The chain couples TRBV10-1 to TRBJ2-2, with unresolved D. This CDR3 spans 14 amino acids. Germline-derived CDR1 and CDR2 are WNHNN and SYGVQD (reference sequence). Trimming cost V 0 bases and J 9 bases, with 11 bases left between them. Written as DNA, the CDR3 is TGCGCCAGCAGTGAGTCGAACGAGCGCTGGGAGCTGTTTTTT. Translating gives CASSESNERWELFF.

This clone was found once. The V and J genes are TRBV2 and TRBJ2-7; the match to TRBD1 covers 9 bases. CDR3 length equals 14 residues. The germline V gene has CDR1 SNHLY and CDR2 FYNNEI. Germline trimming cut 6 bases from V and 6 bases from J; bases unmatched to any gene: 9. The CDR3 loop is CASSWTGAVGEQYF. CDR3 nucleotides: TGTGCCAGCAGCTGGACAGGGGCGGTGGGCGAGCAGTACTTC.

The chain uses TRBV7-9 and TRBJ2-5; 8 bases align to TRBD2. V lost 5 bases, J lost 2 bases, and 13 bases stayed unmatched. CDR3 size: 17 residues. The germline V gene has CDR1 SEHNR and CDR2 FQNEAQ (reference sequence). CDR3 DNA sequence: TGTGCCAGCAGCCCCGGTGGCGGGGGGTACCCTCAAGAGACCCAGTACTTC. It yields the protein CASSPGGGGYPQETQYF.

This chain connects TRBV29-1 to TRBJ1-1, with 11 positions matching TRBD1. This CDR3 is built from 15 residues. V shed 6 bases, J shed 1 base, and the junction held 7 bases outside the gene matches. Germline assignment: CDR1 SQVTM and CDR2 ANQGSEA. In nucleotides, the CDR3 is TGCAGCGTACAGGACAGGGGGCGCAGGAACACTGAAGCTTTCTTT. Translation: CSVQDRGRRNTEAFF.

J is TRBJ1-1 and V is TRBV19; D remains unclear. Trimming shortened V by 5 bases and J by 6 bases, and 13 bases separated the two germline ends. Germline V gene data show CDR1 as LNHDA and CDR2 as SQIVND (reference sequence). The CDR3 consists of 13 residues. The CDR3 DNA follows: TGTGCCAGTAGTCTAAAGTCGGCCCCTGAAGCTTTCTTT. This sequence encodes CASSLKSAPEAFF. The full variable domain, in which reference TRBV19 and TRBJ1-1 provide the parts outside the CDR3, is DGGITQSPKYLFRKEGQNVTLSCEQNLNHDAMYWYRQDPGQGLRLIYYSQIVNDFQKGDIAEGYSVSREKKESFPLTVTSAQKNPTAFYLCASSLKSAPEAFFGQGTRLTVV.

This clone was seen a handful of times. The chain combines TRBV30 with TRBJ1-1; D is undetermined. Germline assignment: CDR1 GTSNPN and CDR2 SVGIG (reference sequence). Trimming shortened V by 0 bases and J by 0 bases, and 5 bases separated the two germline ends. The length of the CDR3 is 13 residues. CDR3 residues: CAWSVGLNTEAFF. CDR3 bases: TGTGCCTGGAGTGTCGGCCTGAACACTGAAGCTTTCTTT.

The chain recombines TRBV28 with TRBJ2-7; the D is unclear. Germline CDR1 and CDR2: MDHEN and SYDVKM. The length of the CDR3 is 14 residues. The ends were cut back, 3 bases at V and 0 bases at J, with 9 bases in the middle. CDR3 bases: TGTGCCAGCAGTTTCAGGATCCTCTCCTACGAGCAGTACTTC. Translating gives CASSFRILSYEQYF. The full variable domain, in which reference TRBV28 and TRBJ2-7 provide the parts outside the CDR3, is DVKVTQSSRYLVKRTGEKVFLECVQDMDHENMFWYRQDPGLGLRLIYFSYDVKMKEKGDIPEGYSVSREKKERFSLILESASTNQTSMYLCASSFRILSYEQYFGPGTRLTVT.

The V call is TRBV5-5, the J call TRBJ1-4; D gene ambiguous. Trimming pared 2 bases from V and 5 bases from J, leaving 10 bases between. CDR1 and CDR2 from the germline V gene are SGHKS and YYEKEE (reference sequence). The CDR3 loop spans 14 amino acids. CDR3 nucleotide sequence: TGTGCCAGCAGCTTCCTTGGCGACAATGAAAAACTGTTTTTT. It encodes CASSFLGDNEKLFF.

This clone was detected only a few times. This sequence joins TRBV7-8 and TRBJ1-6; D unclear. The CDR3 runs 15 residues. The V gene's germline CDR1 is SGHVS and CDR2 FQNEAQ. V was trimmed by 0 bases and J by 8 bases, leaving 11 bases between them. DNA of the CDR3: TGTGCCAGCAGCTTAGCAACCGGCGGGTATTCACCCCTCCACTTT. It encodes CASSLATGGYSPLHF.

The chain has TRBV5-6 and TRBJ2-1; TRBD2 might be the D (5 bases). V was clipped by 2 bases and J by 2 bases, with 5 bases between them. CDR3 length: 13 amino acids. Looked up from germline, CDR1 is SGHDT and CDR2 is YYEEEE. CDR3 loop: CASSFGAYNEQFF. DNA for the CDR3: TGTGCCAGCAGCTTCGGGGCCTACAATGAGCAGTTCTTC.

This clone has a handful of counts. The V and J genes are TRBV2 and TRBJ1-6; D not certain. CDR1 is SNHLY, CDR2 FYNNEI, per germline. V was shortened by 4 bases and J by 7 bases, with 8 bases between the two germline ends. This CDR3 spans 13 amino acids. The CDR3 region is CASSGQENSPLHF. The CDR3 region has the DNA TGTGCCAGCAGTGGGCAGGAGAATTCACCCCTCCACTTT.

This chain uses TRBV9 with TRBJ2-3; D assignment may be TRBD1 or TRBD2 (7 bases each). V gave up 3 bases and J gave up 4 bases, with 21 bases separating them. This CDR3 region has 17 residues. Germline-derived CDR1 and CDR2 are SGDLS and YYNGEE. CDR3 coding DNA: TGTGCCAGCAGCGCCCCTAGGCAGGGGGGGGCGGCAGATACGCAGTATTTT. Translated: CASSAPRQGGAADTQYF.